The 24 T cell receptor beta chains in this list originate from one sample, sequenced in a study of regulatory T cells in long-lasting Graves disease. The authors built TCR beta libraries using iRepertoire HTBI primers and Arm-PCR of CDR3 regions. TCRdb passed the multiplex PCR reads through MiXCR, listing each CDR3 protein once. The sample shows about 470,000 distinct CDR3 sequences, about 22% of them seen only once. Time point denoted: persistent/refractory GD, antithyroid drugs over 5 years with positive TRAb. RNA from PBMCs was the source of the TCR library. Sequencing used peripheral blood mononuclear cells (PBMCs), obtained when the disease was refractory, from a patient treated with antithyroid drugs. Receptors originate from a female donor with Graves disease.

The J gene is TRBJ1-4, the V gene TRBV5-1; D is unresolved. V was shortened by 4 bases and J by 8 bases, with 15 bases between the two germline ends. Per germline, CDR1 SGHRS and CDR2 YFSETQ. The CDR3 spans 14 residues. CDR3 loop: CASSPGMAGEKLFF. The CDR3 nucleotides read TGCGCCAGCAGCCCTGGGATGGCCGGAGAAAAACTGTTTTTT.

J is TRBJ1-3 and V is TRBV5-6; D is possibly TRBD1 (5 bases). Trimming took 5 bases from V and 0 from J, leaving 24 bases between them. CDR3 length: 19 amino acids. CDR1 and CDR2 (germline): SGHDT, YYEEEE. The CDR3 region is CASRRDGGPGIHSGNTIYF. The CDR3 nucleotides read TGTGCCAGCAGGAGGGACGGCGGACCAGGAATCCACTCTGGAAACACCATATATTTT.

The DNA for the CDR3 is TGCGCCAGCAGCCAAGATTGGACAGGGATGGCAAGCGGGGAGCTGTTTTTT. Amino acid sequence: CASSQDWTGMASGELFF. This rearrangement joins TRBV4-3 to TRBJ2-2, with TRBD1 matching 8 bases. The CDR3 is made up of 17 amino acids. Trimming at V came to 0 bases and at J to 7 bases, leaving 10 bases not matched to a gene. Germline V CDR1 and CDR2: LGHNA, YSLEER.

This clonotype was observed many times. The chain combines TRBV28 with TRBJ1-1, with D possibly matching TRBD1 (5 bases). Germline V gene data show CDR1 as MDHEN and CDR2 as SYDVKM. The V gene lost 6 bases and the J gene lost 3 bases, with 17 bases spanning the gap. CDR3 length equals 15 residues. Here the CDR3 DNA reads TGTGCCAGCAGCCCGAGGAGCCCACAGGACACTGAAGCTTTCTTT. Translated: CASSPRSPQDTEAFF.

This clonotype occurred a few times. The rearrangement links TRBV3-1 to TRBJ2-5, with 11 bases that match TRBD2. Germline trimming cut 0 bases from V and 2 bases from J; bases unmatched to any gene: 8. The CDR3 spans 18 residues. The germline gives CDR1 LGHDT, CDR2 YNNKEL (reference sequence). The CDR3 is CASSQDYRIAGGQETQYF. In nucleotides, the CDR3 is TGTGCCAGCAGCCAAGATTATCGAATAGCGGGAGGGCAAGAGACCCAGTACTTC.

This clonotype was detected ten times or more. The chain carries TRBV6-1 and TRBJ2-7; D is tentatively TRBD1 or TRBD2 (5 bases each). The CDR3 has 14 residues. CDR1 and CDR2 from the germline V gene are MNHNS and SASEGT. Trimming left V 1 base short and J 3 bases short, with 10 bases between. The CDR3 region is CASSEEWGIYEQYF. The CDR3 coding sequence is TGTGCCAGCAGTGAAGAGTGGGGGATCTACGAGCAGTACTTC.

This clonotype came up many times. The CDR3 spells CASSLRVRVKNIQYF. CDR3 DNA sequence: TGTGCCAGCAGTTTAAGGGTCAGGGTCAAAAACATTCAGTACTTC. V and J are TRBV28 and TRBJ2-4; tentatively, D is TRBD1 (5 bases). CDR1 MDHEN and CDR2 SYDVKM come from the germline V gene. This CDR3 spans 15 amino acids. The V end lost 2 bases, the J end lost 3 bases, and 11 bases lay between the germline ends.

V and J are TRBV7-9 and TRBJ2-7; TRBD2 matches at 11 bases. Germline values: CDR1 SEHNR, CDR2 FQNEAQ (reference sequence). The CDR3 loop spans 15 amino acids. J was trimmed by 1 base and V by 4 bases; bases with no gene match: 3. The CDR3, as DNA: TGTGCCAGCAGCTGGGGGACTAGCGGATCCTACGAGCAGTACTTC. As protein: CASSWGTSGSYEQYF.

The V and J genes are TRBV29-1 and TRBJ1-2; D is unclear. Germline CDR1 and CDR2: SQVTM and ANQGSEA. CDR3 length: 11 residues. V lost 4 bases and J 4 bases, leaving 7 bases between the germline ends. CDR3 amino acids: CSVGLIYGYTF. The CDR3, as DNA: TGCAGCGTTGGCCTCATCTATGGCTACACCTTC.

The table lists this clonotype with many counts. The chain uses TRBV11-2 and TRBJ1-2; 10 nucleotides align to TRBD1. V gave up 5 bases and J gave up 0 bases; unmatched junction bases: 9. The CDR3 sequence is 17 residues long. Looked up from germline, CDR1 is SGHAT and CDR2 is FQNNGV. CDR3 amino acids: CASSTGQGGLTNYGYTF. CDR3 nucleotides: TGTGCCAGCAGCACAGGACAGGGGGGCCTAACTAACTATGGCTACACCTTC.

Regarding this clonotype: A clone one base away is much larger, so this may be a read error. This CDR3 fails to terminate in the conserved phenylalanine or tryptophan, so it likely reflects a read error. This chain links TRBV12-3 or TRBV12-4 with TRBJ2-7; 11 bases align to TRBD1. Trimming removed 4 bases from V and 2 bases from J; junction bases left unmatched: 7. The CDR3 is 16 residues long. The DNA of the CDR3 is TGTGCCAGCAGTTACCACCCGGGACAGGGGGCCTACGAGCAGTACCTC. The encoded protein is CASSYHPGQGAYEQYL.

This chain links TRBV6-2 or TRBV6-3 with TRBJ2-5; 10 bases fit TRBD2. CDR3 length equals 16 residues. The V segment lost 0 bases and the J segment 4 bases; nucleotides outside the gene matches: 5. The V gene's germline CDR1 is MNHEY and CDR2 SVGEGT. The CDR3 nucleotides are TGTGCCAGCAGTTACTCGCTAGCGGGAGCATCAGAGACCCAGTACTTC. Encoded protein: CASSYSLAGASETQYF.

The chain is built from TRBV20-1 and TRBJ2-5; 10 bases line up with TRBD2. V shed 6 bases and J 2 bases; nucleotides not matched to a gene: 9. From germline, CDR1 is DFQATT and CDR2 SNEGSKA (reference sequence). The CDR3 has 15 residues. The CDR3 DNA is TGCAGTGCCCCGTGGGCTAGCGGGGGTCAAGAGACCCAGTACTTC. It translates to CSAPWASGGQETQYF.

This clonotype was recorded a few times. CDR3 nucleotides: TGCAGCGTTGAAGGTCCGGGACAGGGTAATCGGGGCTCCTACGAGCAGTACTTC. It codes for CSVEGPGQGNRGSYEQYF. This chain connects TRBV29-1 to TRBJ2-7; TRBD1 matches 9 bases. V lost 1 base to trimming and J lost 0 bases; unmatched junction nucleotides: 13. This CDR3 is built from 18 residues. Looked up from germline, CDR1 is SQVTM and CDR2 is ANQGSEA.

This clonotype has at least ten counts. The chain combines TRBV20-1 with TRBJ2-5; 14 bases match TRBD2. CDR1 DFQATT and CDR2 SNEGSKA come from the germline V gene (reference sequence). The CDR3 covers 17 residues. Trimming removed 4 bases from V and 0 bases from J; junction bases left unmatched: 7. In DNA form, the CDR3 reads TGCAGTGCTACGGGACTAGCGGGGGCCTTGTACCAAGAGACCCAGTACTTC. Protein sequence: CSATGLAGALYQETQYF.

This clonotype was observed a single time. Possible read error: a much larger clone is one base away. V usage is TRBV12-3 or TRBV12-4 and J usage is TRBJ1-2; 9 nucleotides agree with TRBD1. This CDR3 is 16 amino acids long. The V segment lost 4 bases and the J segment 5 bases; nucleotides outside the gene matches: 11. DNA of the CDR3: TGTGCCAGCAGTTGGGACAGGGCGGGGTCCAGTTATGGCTACACCTTC. Protein product: CASSWDRAGSSYGYTF.

This clonotype was detected a few times. This chain connects TRBV14 to TRBJ2-7; the match to TRBD1 covers 7 bases. The V and J ends lost 3 bases and 3 bases, in that order; junction bases with no gene match: 5. This CDR3 has 14 residues. The germline V gene has CDR1 SGHDN and CDR2 FVKESK. For the CDR3, the DNA is TGTGCCAGCAGCCAGTATGGGACAGTCTACGAGCAGTACTTC. Protein: CASSQYGTVYEQYF.

This clonotype has only a few counts. The chain joins TRBV18 to TRBJ2-5; D gene unclear. This CDR3 is built from 13 residues. Per germline, CDR1 KGHSH and CDR2 LQKENI. Trimming removed 1 base at V and 5 bases at J, with 8 bases between. The CDR3 is CASSPLASETQYF. Written as DNA, the CDR3 is TGTGCCAGCTCACCACTGGCCTCGGAGACCCAGTACTTC.

This clonotype was recorded at least ten times. The chain carries TRBV12-5 and TRBJ2-5; D gene unclear. V was pared by 5 bases and J by 2 bases, with 12 bases between. Germline V gene lookup returns CDR1 LGHNT and CDR2 FRNRAP. This CDR3 is 14 amino acids long. CDR3 in DNA: TGTGCTAGTGGTCCAGGATACTTACAAGAGACCCAGTACTTC. Protein: CASGPGYLQETQYF. The full variable domain, its missing parts supplied by reference TRBV12-5 and TRBJ2-5, is DARVTQTPRHKVTEMGQEVTMRCQPILGHNTVFWYRQTMMQGLELLAYFRNRAPLDDSGMPKDRFSAEMPDATLATLKIQPSEPRDSAVYFCASGPGYLQETQYFGPGTRLLVL.

This sequence joins TRBV29-1 and TRBJ2-3, with a weak D call TRBD1 (5 bases). The V and J ends lost 7 bases and 5 bases respectively, with 16 bases between them. In germline, CDR1 is SQVTM, CDR2 ANQGSEA. The CDR3 is made up of 13 amino acids. CDR3 DNA: TGCAGCGATCGAAGGGGCCCGGGAGATACGCAGTATTTT. Protein product: CSDRRGPGDTQYF.

In this sample, this clonotype turned up many times. The chain uses TRBV25-1 and TRBJ1-2; D gene uncertain. Germline CDR1 and CDR2: MGHDK and SYGVNS. The CDR3 consists of 13 residues. The V gene lost 5 bases and the J gene lost 4 bases, with 11 bases spanning the gap. The CDR3 loop reads CASSYPGSYGYTF. The CDR3 nucleotides read TGTGCCAGCAGTTACCCGGGAAGCTATGGCTACACCTTC.

The CDR3: CASSLLGGTSSTGELFF. The CDR3 nucleotides are TGTGCCAGCAGTTTATTGGGTGGGACTAGCAGCACCGGGGAGCTGTTTTTT. The chain uses TRBV28 and TRBJ2-2, with 9 bases matching TRBD2. The V gene's germline CDR1 is MDHEN and CDR2 SYDVKM. The CDR3 consists of 17 residues. J was trimmed by 4 bases and V by 1 base; bases with no gene match: 7.

The CDR3 nucleotides are TGTGCCATCAGTGAGCGTGGCGGGAGCAATCATGAGCAGTTCTTC. The encoded protein is CAISERGGSNHEQFF. This chain uses TRBV10-3 with TRBJ2-1, with TRBD2 matching over 7 bases. Trimming took 2 bases from V and 8 from J; bases not matched to a gene: 9. This CDR3 comprises 15 residues. Germline CDR1 ENHRY, CDR2 SYGVKD.

The table lists this clonotype with many counts. V and J are TRBV5-6 and TRBJ1-1; tentatively, D is TRBD1 (6 bases). CDR1 and CDR2 from the germline V gene are SGHDT and YYEEEE. The CDR3 has 14 residues. Trimming cost V 3 bases and J 0 bases, with 9 bases left between them. Written as DNA, the CDR3 is TGTGCCAGCAGCTCAGGGGCTTTGAACACTGAAGCTTTCTTT. Translation: CASSSGALNTEAFF.